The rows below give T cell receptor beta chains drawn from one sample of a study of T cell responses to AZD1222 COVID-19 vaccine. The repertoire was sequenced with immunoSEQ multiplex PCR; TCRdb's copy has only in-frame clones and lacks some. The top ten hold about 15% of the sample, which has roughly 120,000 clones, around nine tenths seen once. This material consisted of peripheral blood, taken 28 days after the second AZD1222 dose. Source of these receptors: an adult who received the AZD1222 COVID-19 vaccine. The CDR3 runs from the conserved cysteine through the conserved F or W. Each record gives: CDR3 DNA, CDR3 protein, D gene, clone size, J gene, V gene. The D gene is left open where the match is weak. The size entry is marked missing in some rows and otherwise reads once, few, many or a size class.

TGTGCCAGCAGCTTACAGGGGGCGGACGAGCAGTACTTC	CASSLQGADEQYF	TRBD1	NA	TRBJ2-7	TRBV11-3
TGTGCCAGCAGCTTTACCGGGGACTATGGCTACACCTTC	CASSFTGDYGYTF	NA	NA	TRBJ1-2	TRBV7-9
TGTGCCAGTAGTATAGGAACGGGGACGGCTGGCTACACCTTC	CASSIGTGTAGYTF	NA	NA	TRBJ1-2	TRBV19
TGTGCCAGCAGCCAAGTTTTTGCGGCTCCCTCCTATAATTCACCCCTCCACTTT	CASSQVFAAPSYNSPLHF	NA	NA	TRBJ1-6	TRBV3-1/TRBV3-2
TGTGCCAGCAGGTCGCGGTGGGACACTGAAGCTTTCTTT	CASRSRWDTEAFF	NA	NA	TRBJ1-1	TRBV7-8
TGTGCCAGCAGCTTGTCAACGGGACTCTCAGGGTGGGGCTACACCTTC	CASSLSTGLSGWGYTF	NA	NA	TRBJ1-2	TRBV13
TGTGCCAGCAGCAAAAAGGACACGTACACTGAAGCTTTCTTT	CASSKKDTYTEAFF	NA	NA	TRBJ1-1	TRBV3-1/TRBV3-2
TGTGCCAGCTCAGGAGGGGCCGGTGGTGGATACGAGCAGTACTTC	CASSGGAGGGYEQYF	NA	NA	TRBJ2-7	TRBV18
TGTGCCAGCGCGACTGCAACTAATGAAAAACTGTTTTTT	CASATATNEKLFF	NA	NA	TRBJ1-4	TRBV6-1
TGTGCCAGCAGCTGGGACCGAGGGAACACTGAAGCTTTCTTT	CASSWDRGNTEAFF	NA	NA	TRBJ1-1	TRBV5-6
TGTGCCAGCTCACCCCAACAGGAGAGTGGCTACACCTTC	CASSPQQESGYTF	NA	NA	TRBJ1-2	TRBV18
TGTGCCAGCAGTTTAAGGTTAGGTAATGAAAAACTGTTTTTT	CASSLRLGNEKLFF	NA	NA	TRBJ1-4	TRBV28
TGTGCCAGCAGTCCCTCCTACAATGAGCAGTTCTTC	CASSPSYNEQFF	NA	NA	TRBJ2-1	TRBV27
TGTGCCAGCAGCCCCGGACAGACTGAAGCTTTCTTT	CASSPGQTEAFF	NA	NA	TRBJ1-1	TRBV5-4
TGTGCCAGCAGCGTAACCCGGTCTAGCGGGCCCTACAATGAGCAGTTCTTC	CASSVTRSSGPYNEQFF	TRBD2	NA	TRBJ2-1	TRBV7-8
TGTGCCAGCAGCGTAGAGTCTTTCGGGACAGATACGCAGTATTTT	CASSVESFGTDTQYF	NA	NA	TRBJ2-3	TRBV9
TGTGCCAGCAGTTACTCGCCCGTTATCTATAATTCACCCCTCCACTTT	CASSYSPVIYNSPLHF	NA	NA	TRBJ1-6	TRBV6-5
TGTGCCAGCAGCTTAGTGACTAGCGGGGACAATGAGCAGTTCTTC	CASSLVTSGDNEQFF	TRBD2	NA	TRBJ2-1	TRBV7-9
TGTGCCAGCAGCTTAGCAGGGACCGGGGAGCTGTTTTTT	CASSLAGTGELFF	NA	few	TRBJ2-2	TRBV7-9
TGTGCCAGCAGCACCGGGACAGGGGCAGATACGCAGTATTTT	CASSTGTGADTQYF	TRBD1	NA	TRBJ2-3	TRBV5-4
TGTGCCAGCTCACGAGGGACAGGGGGCTTCGGGGATACGCAGTATTTT	CASSRGTGGFGDTQYF	TRBD1	NA	TRBJ2-3	TRBV18
TGTGCCAGCAGCGTCATAGCGGGATGGTCGGATACGCAGTATTTT	CASSVIAGWSDTQYF	TRBD2	NA	TRBJ2-3	TRBV9
TGTGCCAGCAGCTTAGTTTACGGAAGGGGTGAAGATACGCAGTATTTT	CASSLVYGRGEDTQYF	NA	NA	TRBJ2-3	TRBV11-2
TGTGCCAGCAGTGGGACAGGGGAGGGCTATGGCTACACCTTC	CASSGTGEGYGYTF	TRBD1	once	TRBJ1-2	TRBV3-1/TRBV3-2
TGTGCCAGCAGACGGACGGTTGATGAAAAACTGTTTTTT	CASRRTVDEKLFF	NA	NA	TRBJ1-4	TRBV9
TGCGCCAGCAGCTCCTTCCAGCCGAGTGGTGACGAGCAGTACTTC	CASSSFQPSGDEQYF	NA	once	TRBJ2-7	TRBV5-1
TGTGCCAGTAGTTCCCGGACGGAGAACACTGAAGCTTTCTTT	CASSSRTENTEAFF	NA	NA	TRBJ1-1	TRBV19
TGTGCCAGTAGTATGACAGGGTACGATGGCTACACCTTC	CASSMTGYDGYTF	TRBD1	NA	TRBJ1-2	TRBV19
TGTGCCAGCGGACTTTTGAACACTGAAGCTTTCTTT	CASGLLNTEAFF	NA	NA	TRBJ1-1	TRBV12-3/TRBV12-4
TGTGCCAGCGCACCGGGACAGGGGGCAGAGGATGGCTACACCTTC	CASAPGQGAEDGYTF	TRBD1	once	TRBJ1-2	TRBV2
TGTGCCAGTAGTATGGGGGTTGGAAACACCATATATTTT	CASSMGVGNTIYF	NA	NA	TRBJ1-3	TRBV19
TGTGCCAGCAGCTTACTCCCCCAAGAGACCCAGTACTTC	CASSLLPQETQYF	NA	NA	TRBJ2-5	TRBV7-9
TGCGCCAGCAGCCTACAGGGGGACTATGGCTACACCTTC	CASSLQGDYGYTF	TRBD1	NA	TRBJ1-2	TRBV5-1
TGTGCCAGTAGCCAAGGACAGACCCAAATTAGCAATCAGCCCCAGCATTTT	CASSQGQTQISNQPQHF	NA	NA	TRBJ1-5	TRBV19
TGTGCCAGCAGTCTCAACGTTAACTATGGCTACACCTTC	CASSLNVNYGYTF	NA	NA	TRBJ1-2	TRBV6-5
TGTGCCAGCAGCTTAGGATCCGGTTACGGTGGCTACACCTTC	CASSLGSGYGGYTF	NA	NA	TRBJ1-2	TRBV11-2
TGTGCCAGCAGCAGCTCCAAGGGAGTCAGGACAATGAACACTGAAGCTTTCTTT	CASSSSKGVRTMNTEAFF	NA	NA	TRBJ1-1	TRBV21-1
TGTGCCAGCAGTGAGTCTGGGGCCAACGTCCTGACTTTC	CASSESGANVLTF	NA	once	TRBJ2-6	TRBV2
TGCAGCGCATGGGCAGAGGGGACCTACGAGCAGTACTTC	CSAWAEGTYEQYF	NA	NA	TRBJ2-7	TRBV29-1
TGTGCCAGCAGCCAAGAGGTTAGCGACTACACAGATACGCAGTATTTT	CASSQEVSDYTDTQYF	NA	NA	TRBJ2-3	TRBV3-1/TRBV3-2
TGTGCCTTAACGACAGGGGGAGAGACCCAGTACTTC	CALTTGGETQYF	TRBD1	NA	TRBJ2-5	TRBV30
TGTGCCAGCAGCTTAGGTCAGGGCAGCGCCTACGAGCAGTACTTC	CASSLGQGSAYEQYF	NA	NA	TRBJ2-7	TRBV11-2
TGTGCCACCAGCAGAGATCTGTGGGGGCGAGATAGCAATCAGCCCCAGCATTTT	CATSRDLWGRDSNQPQHF	NA	NA	TRBJ1-5	TRBV15
TGTGCCAGCCAGGACAGGGGTACCGCTAACTATGGCTACACCTTC	CASQDRGTANYGYTF	TRBD1	NA	TRBJ1-2	TRBV25-1
TGCGCCAGCAGCTTGACCGATACCTACCAAGAGACCCAGTACTTC	CASSLTDTYQETQYF	NA	NA	TRBJ2-5	TRBV5-1
TGTGCCAGCAGTTACGACCCTTATGGGGTCGAGCAGTTCTTC	CASSYDPYGVEQFF	NA	NA	TRBJ2-1	TRBV6-5